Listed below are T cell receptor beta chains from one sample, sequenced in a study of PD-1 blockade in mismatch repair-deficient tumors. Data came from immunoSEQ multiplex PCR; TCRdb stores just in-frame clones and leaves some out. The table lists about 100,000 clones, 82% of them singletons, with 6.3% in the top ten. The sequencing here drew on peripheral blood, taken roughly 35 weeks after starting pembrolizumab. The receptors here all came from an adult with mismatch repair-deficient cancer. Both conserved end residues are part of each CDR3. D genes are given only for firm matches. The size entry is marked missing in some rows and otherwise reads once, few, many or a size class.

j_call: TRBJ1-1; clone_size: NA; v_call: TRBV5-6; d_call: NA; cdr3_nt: TGTGCCAGCAGCCCACGAACAGGAGGGGATGAAGCTTTCTTT; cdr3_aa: CASSPRTGGDEAFF
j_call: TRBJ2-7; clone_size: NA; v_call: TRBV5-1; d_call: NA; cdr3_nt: TGCGCCAGCAGCTGGCGGGATGAGAGGGCCATAAGATACGAGCAGTACTTC; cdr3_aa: CASSWRDERAIRYEQYF
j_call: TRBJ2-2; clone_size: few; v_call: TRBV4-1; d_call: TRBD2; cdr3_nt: TGCGCCAGCAGCCAGGTCAGCGGGAGGTCCGGGGAGCTGTTTTTT; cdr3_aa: CASSQVSGRSGELFF
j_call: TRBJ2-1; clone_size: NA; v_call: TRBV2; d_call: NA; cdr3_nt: TGTGCCAGCAGTCGCGGGAGAGGGGGGGGCAATGAGCAGTTCTTC; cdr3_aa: CASSRGRGGGNEQFF
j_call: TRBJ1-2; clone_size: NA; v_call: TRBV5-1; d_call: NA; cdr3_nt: TGCGCCAGCAGCTTGCAGGGTCTTAACTATGGCTACACCTTC; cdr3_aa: CASSLQGLNYGYTF
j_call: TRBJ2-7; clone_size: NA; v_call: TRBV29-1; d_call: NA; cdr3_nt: TGCAGCGTGATCCCCGGGGACGGCCATGGTGCCGAGCAGTACTTC; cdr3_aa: CSVIPGDGHGAEQYF
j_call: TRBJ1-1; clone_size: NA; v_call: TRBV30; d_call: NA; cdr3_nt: TGTGCCTGGAGGGCGAACACTGAAGCTTTCTTT; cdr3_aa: CAWRANTEAFF
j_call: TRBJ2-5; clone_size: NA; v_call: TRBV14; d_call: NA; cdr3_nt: TGTGCCAGCAGCCAATTCCCAGGTCCGGAAGAGACCCAGTACTTC; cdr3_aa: CASSQFPGPEETQYF
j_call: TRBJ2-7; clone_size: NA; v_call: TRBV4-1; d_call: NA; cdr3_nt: TGCGCCAGCAGCCAAGATCCGGGCACACTGAACCTGTACGAGCAGTACTTC; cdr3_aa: CASSQDPGTLNLYEQYF
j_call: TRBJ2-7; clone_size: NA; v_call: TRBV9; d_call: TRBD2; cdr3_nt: TGTGCCAGCAGTGAGGACGGCGGGGGGACTTACGAGCAGTACTTC; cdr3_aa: CASSEDGGGTYEQYF
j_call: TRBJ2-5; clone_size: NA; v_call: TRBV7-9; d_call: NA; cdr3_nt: TGTGCCAGCAGCACGAAACAGGGCTTGGTGGGAGAGACCCAGTACTTC; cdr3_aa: CASSTKQGLVGETQYF
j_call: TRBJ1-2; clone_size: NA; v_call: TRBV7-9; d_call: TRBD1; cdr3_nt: TGTGCCAGCAGCTTAGCGCGGGGGACAGCCTATGGCTACACCTTC; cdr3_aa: CASSLARGTAYGYTF
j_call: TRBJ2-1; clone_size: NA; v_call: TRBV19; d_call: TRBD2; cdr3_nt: TGTGCCAGTAGTGGAGCGGGAGGGCCTAGTGAGCAGTTCTTC; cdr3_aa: CASSGAGGPSEQFF
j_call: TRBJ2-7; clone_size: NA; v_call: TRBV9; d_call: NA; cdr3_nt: TGTGCCAGCAGCACAACAGGGTCGAAAGGCGAGCAGTACTTC; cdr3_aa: CASSTTGSKGEQYF
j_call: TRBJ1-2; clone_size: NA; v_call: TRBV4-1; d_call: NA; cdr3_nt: TGCGCCAGCAGCCGACCCGGGACCGACTATGGCTACACCTTC; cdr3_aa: CASSRPGTDYGYTF
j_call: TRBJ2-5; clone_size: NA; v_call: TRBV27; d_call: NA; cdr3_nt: TGTGCCAGCAGTTATTCCGGAGGGTTGGGACAGACCCAGTACTTC; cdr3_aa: CASSYSGGLGQTQYF
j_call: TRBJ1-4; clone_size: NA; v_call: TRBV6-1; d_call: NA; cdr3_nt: TGTGCCAGCAGTGAATCAGGCCAGGCGGCTGAAAAACTGTTTTTT; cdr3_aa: CASSESGQAAEKLFF
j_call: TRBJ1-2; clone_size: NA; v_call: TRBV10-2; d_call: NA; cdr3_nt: TGCGCCAGCAGTGACGTTGGTACAGTTTATGGCTACACCTTC; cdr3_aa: CASSDVGTVYGYTF
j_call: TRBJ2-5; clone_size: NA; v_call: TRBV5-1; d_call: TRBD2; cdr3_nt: TGCGCCAGCAGCCCGGGACTAGCGGGGCAAGAGACCCAGTACTTC; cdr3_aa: CASSPGLAGQETQYF
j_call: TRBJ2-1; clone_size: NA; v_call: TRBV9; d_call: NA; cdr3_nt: TGTGCCAGCAGCGTGGCTACGCGGAGCGATAATGAGCAGTTCTTC; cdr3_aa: CASSVATRSDNEQFF
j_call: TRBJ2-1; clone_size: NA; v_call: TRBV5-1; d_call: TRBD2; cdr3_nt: TGCGCCAGCAGCCCCTCCGGGGAGGGAGGCTACAATGAGCAGTTCTTC; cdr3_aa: CASSPSGEGGYNEQFF
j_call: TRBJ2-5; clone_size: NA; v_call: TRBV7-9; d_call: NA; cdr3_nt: TGTGCCAGCAGTTACGATGAGGGGACCCAGTACTTC; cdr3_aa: CASSYDEGTQYF
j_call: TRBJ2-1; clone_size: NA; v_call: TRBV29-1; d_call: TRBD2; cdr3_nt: TGCAGCGTTGAAGCAGCCGCTAGCGGGTACAATGAGCAGTTCTTC; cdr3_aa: CSVEAAASGYNEQFF
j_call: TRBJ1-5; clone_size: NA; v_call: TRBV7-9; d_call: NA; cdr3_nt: TGTGCCAGCAGTTTAGACGAAAAGGGGTATCAGCCCCAGCATTTT; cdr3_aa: CASSLDEKGYQPQHF
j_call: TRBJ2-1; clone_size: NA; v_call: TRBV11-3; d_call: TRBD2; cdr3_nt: TGTGCCAGCAGCCCGATTTCTAGCGGTGGACATGAGCAGTTCTTC; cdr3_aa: CASSPISSGGHEQFF
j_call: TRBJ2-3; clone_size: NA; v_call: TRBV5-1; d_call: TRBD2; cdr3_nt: TGCGCCAGCAGCCTATCTAGCGGCTATAGCACAGATACGCAGTATTTT; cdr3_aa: CASSLSSGYSTDTQYF
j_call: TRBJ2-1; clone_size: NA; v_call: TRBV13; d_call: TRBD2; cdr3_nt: TGTGCCAGCAGCCTTAGCGGGAGTGCGAATGAGCAGTTCTTC; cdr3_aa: CASSLSGSANEQFF